Following are 21 T cell receptor beta chains from one sample sequenced in a study of TIL therapy for anti-PD-1-resistant metastatic lung cancer. The libraries were made with immunoSEQ v3. Measured with immunoSEQ multiplex PCR; TCRdb has only the in-frame clones, and not every one. Seen here are just under 60,000 clones, roughly 70% observed once, and the top ten hold less than 2%. Specified time point: pre-treatment sample, taken before nivolumab and TIL therapy. The material was blood, obtained at baseline. The origin of the receptors is a person aged 25-79 years with non-small cell lung cancer.

Only a few counts were recorded for this clone. V usage is TRBV5-5 and J usage is TRBJ2-7; 9 nucleotides line up with TRBD1. In germline, CDR1 is SGHKS, CDR2 YYEKEE (reference sequence). The CDR3 length is 15 residues. V lost 4 bases to trimming and J lost 1 base; unmatched junction nucleotides: 6. The CDR3 region has the DNA TGTGCCAGCAGCCTCCCAGGGACAGGGTCCTACGAGCAGTACTTC. It yields the protein CASSLPGTGSYEQYF.

CDR3 nucleotides: TGTGCCAGCAGCAGGGGACAGGGGGCATTTGGCTACACCTTC. Amino acid sequence: CASSRGQGAFGYTF. This chain links TRBV7-2 with TRBJ1-2; 12 bases agree with TRBD1. The ends lost 5 bases at V and 7 bases at J; junction bases unmatched: 5. The CDR3 runs 14 residues. Germline V gene lookup returns CDR1 SGHTA and CDR2 FQGNSA. Full variable domain (rest looked up from reference TRBV7-2 and TRBJ1-2): GAGVSQSPSNKVTEKGKDVELRCDPISGHTALYWYRQSLGQGLEFLIYFQGNSAPDKSGLPSDRFSAERTGGSVSTLTIQRTQQEDSAVYLCASSRGQGAFGYTFGSGTRLTVV.

The V gene is TRBV28, the J gene TRBJ1-5; TRBD1 aligns across 10 bases. The CDR3 consists of 18 residues. With 3 bases clipped from V and 6 bases from J, the junction kept 14 bases outside the gene matches. Germline CDR1 is MDHEN and CDR2 is SYDVKM. The CDR3 nucleotides read TGTGCCAGCAGTTTGCCCAAGGGGACAGGGGAACGTAGTCAGCCCCAGCATTTT. Amino acid sequence: CASSLPKGTGERSQPQHF.

The genes are TRBV29-1 and TRBJ2-7, with D maybe TRBD1 (6 bases). Trimming stripped 6 bases from V and 5 bases from J, with 23 bases between. The CDR3 sequence is 15 residues long. The V gene's germline CDR1 is SQVTM and CDR2 ANQGSEA. The CDR3 nucleotides are TGCAGCGTCCAGATTACAGGGAATTTTATAGACGAGCAGTACTTC. Encoded protein: CSVQITGNFIDEQYF.

This rearrangement joins TRBV4-3 to TRBJ2-1; 12 nucleotides line up with TRBD2. Trimming at V came to 4 bases and at J to 6 bases, leaving 7 bases not matched to a gene. The germline V gene encodes CDR1 LGHNA and CDR2 YSLEER. This CDR3 spans 16 amino acids. The CDR3 DNA sequence: TGCGCCAGCAGCCGGCTGACTAGCGGGAGCCGCAATGAGCAGTTCTTC. Translating it yields CASSRLTSGSRNEQFF.

The rearrangement uses TRBV5-1 and TRBJ1-1; unclear D gene. The V gene's germline CDR1 is SGHRS and CDR2 YFSETQ. The CDR3 extends over 15 amino acids. V was shortened by 0 bases and J by 6 bases, with 15 bases between the two germline ends. The CDR3 spells CASSLAGIYISEAFF. The CDR3 region has the DNA TGCGCCAGCAGCTTGGCTGGGATCTACATCTCTGAAGCTTTCTTT.

This clone was found a few times. The chain recombines TRBV6-5 with TRBJ2-3; D is possibly TRBD1 (6 bases). CDR3 length equals 13 residues. V was shortened by 2 bases and J by 7 bases, with 10 bases between the two germline ends. CDR1 and CDR2 (germline): MNHEY, SVGAGI. CDR3 in amino acids: CASSYDRKYTQYF. Here the CDR3 DNA reads TGTGCCAGCAGTTACGACAGGAAATATACGCAGTATTTT.

The genes are TRBV5-4 and TRBJ2-1, with 8 bases identical to TRBD2. The length of the CDR3 is 16 residues. J gave up 7 bases and V 3 bases, and 12 bases lay outside the gene matches. Germline V lookup: CDR1 SGHNT, CDR2 YYREEE (reference sequence). The CDR3 is CASSSTPLAGANEQFF. The CDR3 bases are TGTGCCAGCAGCTCAACTCCTCTAGCGGGTGCGAATGAGCAGTTCTTC.

The chain carries TRBV21-1 and TRBJ2-3; TRBD2 reflects the table's D call only, with no check against the DNA. TRBV21-1 is given as a pseudogene. This CDR3 has 16 amino acids. CDR3 in amino acids: CASSKVLAARTDTQYF. CDR3 bases: TGTGCCAGCAGCAAAGTACTAGCGGCCCGCACAGATACGCAGTATTTT.

J is TRBJ2-5 and V is TRBV7-7; the D gene is possibly TRBD2 (6 bases). CDR1 is SSHAT and CDR2 is FNYEAQ in the germline V gene (reference sequence). CDR3 length: 15 amino acids. V was trimmed by 5 bases and J by 5 bases, leaving 18 bases between them. DNA for the CDR3: TGTGCCAGCAGCCGAGCTCAGGGCGGAGGGGAGACCCAGTACTTC. Its translation: CASSRAQGGGETQYF.

The rearrangement uses TRBV10-3 and TRBJ2-1, with D hard to call. Trimming took off 7 bases at V and 1 base at J, with 11 bases between the two ends. CDR1 and CDR2 from the germline V gene are ENHRY and SYGVKD. The CDR3 loop spans 14 amino acids. The CDR3 region is CAIKTEPSYNEQFF. CDR3 coding DNA: TGTGCCATCAAAACAGAGCCTTCCTACAATGAGCAGTTCTTC.

As to this clone: One junction end does not reproduce the germline sequence, and a read error may be involved. The chain employs TRBV20-1 and TRBJ1-4; D is possibly TRBD1 (6 bases). The germline CDR1 and CDR2 sequences are DFQATT and SNEGSKA (reference sequence). CDR3 length equals 11 residues. The CDR3 sequence: CSAAKGQRNDF. In DNA, the CDR3 is TGCAGTGCTGCAAAAGGACAGCGTAACGATTTT.

The CDR3 reads CASSAWGLSDNEQFF. The DNA of the CDR3 is TGTGCCAGCAGCGCATGGGGCCTCTCTGACAATGAGCAGTTCTTC. The V and J genes are TRBV7-9 and TRBJ2-1; the D gene is possibly TRBD1 (5 bases). This CDR3 region has 15 residues. Trimming removed 5 bases from V and 5 bases from J, with 16 bases in between. Germline CDR1 is SEHNR and CDR2 is FQNEAQ (reference sequence).

V and J are TRBV30 and TRBJ2-3; D gene uncertain. V lost 4 bases to trimming and J lost 0 bases, with 14 bases between them. This CDR3 contains 15 residues. Per the germline V gene, CDR1 is GTSNPN and CDR2 is SVGIG (reference sequence). The CDR3 loop is CAWTYRSSSTDTQYF. The DNA for the CDR3 is TGTGCCTGGACATACCGTAGCTCTAGCACAGATACGCAGTATTTT.

The V and J genes are TRBV18 and TRBJ1-1; 7 bases are a match to TRBD1. Germline lookup yields CDR1 KGHSH and CDR2 LQKENI. Losses at the gene ends were 6 bases for V and 1 base for J; bases not matched to a gene: 5. The CDR3 is made up of 14 amino acids. This chain's CDR3 is CASSGQEGNTEAFF. The CDR3 bases are TGTGCCAGCTCCGGACAGGAAGGGAACACTGAAGCTTTCTTT.

V and J are TRBV30 and TRBJ2-3, with a weak D call TRBD1 (6 bases). Per germline, CDR1 GTSNPN and CDR2 SVGIG (reference sequence). The CDR3 loop spans 14 amino acids. The germline V and J ends were trimmed by 4 bases and 2 bases, with 13 bases remaining between them. CDR3 DNA: TGTGCCTGGACAGGGGCCGCACACACAGATACGCAGTATTTT. Protein product: CAWTGAAHTDTQYF.

The chain employs TRBV19 and TRBJ2-7; D is possibly TRBD1 (5 bases). The germline V gene encodes CDR1 LNHDA and CDR2 SQIVND (reference sequence). V shed 2 bases and J shed 2 bases, with 7 bases lying between them. This CDR3 is 13 amino acids long. The CDR3 coding sequence is TGTGCCAGTAGTATACAGGGAACCTACGAGCAGTACTTC. Translated, it gives CASSIQGTYEQYF.

The table lists this clone with a few counts. For the CDR3, the DNA is TGTGCCAGCAGCTTCGGCAGGGACCACGAGCAGTACTTC. Its translation is CASSFGRDHEQYF. This chain joins TRBV7-2 and TRBJ2-7; D may match TRBD1 or TRBD2 (5 bases each). The V end was cut by 3 bases, the J end by 5 bases, with 11 bases between. CDR1 and CDR2 (germline): SGHTA, FQGNSA. The CDR3 spans 13 residues.

This chain joins TRBV6-6 and TRBJ1-1, with 7 bases lining up with TRBD1. Germline V gives CDR1 MNHNY, CDR2 SVGAGI (reference sequence). This CDR3 has 15 amino acids. Trimming removed 0 bases from V and 0 bases from J; junction bases left unmatched: 1. For the CDR3, the DNA is TGTGCCAGCAGTTACTCCCAGGGGGTGAACACTGAAGCTTTCTTT. Amino acids: CASSYSQGVNTEAFF.

The chain is built from TRBV6-5 and TRBJ1-1, with D perhaps matching TRBD1 (6 bases). This CDR3 has 12 amino acids. The V gene lost 4 bases and the J gene lost 9 bases, with 12 bases spanning the gap. Germline CDR1 reads MNHEY; CDR2 reads SVGAGI. The CDR3 sequence: CASSSPGQKAFF. The CDR3 DNA follows: TGTGCCAGCAGTTCGCCGGGACAAAAAGCTTTCTTT.

This clone has just one count. The chain is built from TRBV6-5 and TRBJ2-7, with D hard to call. This CDR3 is 14 amino acids long. Germline V gene data show CDR1 as MNHEY and CDR2 as SVGAGI. V was pared by 6 bases and J by 2 bases, with 14 bases between. This CDR3 reads CASSYDTFAYEQYF. CDR3 in DNA: TGTGCCAGCAGCTACGACACGTTTGCCTACGAGCAGTACTTC.